Presented here are 15 T cell receptor beta chains from one specimen sequenced in a study of shared clonotypes between healthy human individuals (TCRdb year 2020). CD8 naive samples consisted of CD45RO-negative cells that were positively selected for CCR7, yielding a CD45RA+CCR7+ population without TemRA cells. The library was generated by the immunoSEQ multiplex PCR assay. TCRdb mirrors the immuneACCESS table, restricted to in-frame sequences. Some clones are absent from its copies; in checked studies, under half trace to an unresolved V gene, and the reason for the others is unknown. The sample data list some 2,000,000 clones, and approximately 94% of these were observed just once. The top ten clonotypes cover 1% to 1.3% of the sample. The specimen was naive CD8+ T cells sorted from blood. According to the study, the label for this sample's cell subset or site signals: CD45RA+CCR7+. These TCRs come from a man younger than 35 in good health.

The chain is built from TRBV4-2 and TRBJ2-7; 11 positions agree with TRBD2. Germline trimming cut 2 bases from V and 0 bases from J; bases unmatched to any gene: 9. Germline V CDR1 and CDR2: LGHNA, YNFKEQ. The CDR3 consists of 18 residues. The CDR3 DNA is TGTGCCAGCAGCCAACTCATATCCGGGACTAGCGGCTCCTACGAGCAGTACTTC. Translating it yields CASSQLISGTSGSYEQYF.

This chain connects TRBV4-3 to TRBJ1-1; maybe TRBD1 (5 bases). The CDR3 has 13 residues. V was clipped by 4 bases and J by 6 bases, with 12 bases between them. Germline V CDR1 and CDR2: LGHNA, YSLEER. CDR3 bases: TGCGCCAGCAGCCCGTACGTGGGGGCTGAAGCTTTCTTT. Residues: CASSPYVGAEAFF.

This chain connects TRBV13 to TRBJ2-2, with TRBD1 identical over 11 bases. The germline CDR1 and CDR2 sequences are PRHDT and FYEKMQ (reference sequence). V lost 5 bases to trimming and J lost 4 bases; unmatched junction nucleotides: 3. The CDR3 runs 15 residues. CDR3 DNA: TGTGCCAGCAGCCCCGGGACAGGGGGCACCGGGGAGCTGTTTTTT. This gives the protein CASSPGTGGTGELFF.

The CDR3 DNA is TGTGCCAGCAGCCAGAGCGTTCTCACCGGGGAGCTGTTTTTT. Translation gives CASSQSVLTGELFF. The rearrangement uses TRBV7-8 and TRBJ2-2; unclear D gene. The ends were cut back, 5 bases at V and 4 bases at J, with 11 bases in the middle. The CDR3 consists of 14 residues. The germline V gene has CDR1 SGHVS and CDR2 FQNEAQ. The entire variable domain, with the rest obtained from reference TRBV7-8 and TRBJ2-2, is as follows: GAGVSQSPRYKVAKRGQDVALRCDPISGHVSLFWYQQALGQGPEFLTYFQNEAQLDKSGLPSDRFFAERPEGSVSTLKIQRTQQEDSAVYLCASSQSVLTGELFFGEGSRLTVL.

This clone was recorded once. This chain links TRBV6-5 with TRBJ1-1, with D possibly TRBD1 on 5 matching bases. V dropped 0 bases and J dropped 1 base, with 9 bases sitting between them. Germline V lookup: CDR1 MNHEY, CDR2 SVGAGI. The CDR3 consists of 15 residues. CDR3 nucleotides: TGTGCCAGCAGTTACTCAAGGGGATCGAACACTGAAGCTTTCTTT. Its translation: CASSYSRGSNTEAFF.

In this sample, this clone turned up once. CDR3 sequence reads: CASSLNPALPYEQYF. DNA of the CDR3: TGTGCCAGCAGCCTTAACCCCGCTCTCCCCTACGAGCAGTACTTC. This rearrangement joins TRBV7-2 to TRBJ2-7; no firm D call. The CDR3 is 15 residues long. V was pared by 5 bases and J by 2 bases, with 16 bases between. Germline V gene data show CDR1 as SGHTA and CDR2 as FQGNSA.

The chain employs TRBV6-1 and TRBJ2-5; 10 nucleotides align to TRBD2. Germline assignment: CDR1 MNHNS and CDR2 SASEGT. Trimming removed 6 bases from V and 1 base from J; junction bases left unmatched: 5. The CDR3 is 15 amino acids. CDR3 sequence: CASSLLAGIQETQYF. CDR3 coding DNA: TGTGCCAGCAGCCTACTAGCGGGAATCCAAGAGACCCAGTACTTC.

The chain joins TRBV7-9 to TRBJ1-4; no clear D. This CDR3 has 15 amino acids. Germline CDR1 and CDR2: SEHNR and FQNEAQ (reference sequence). Trimming left V 2 bases short and J 0 bases short, with 7 bases between. The CDR3 DNA reads TGTGCCAGCAGCTTACACGATGCAACTAATGAAAAACTGTTTTTT. Protein sequence: CASSLHDATNEKLFF.

The chain couples TRBV19 to TRBJ2-2; D uncertain. CDR1 and CDR2 (germline): LNHDA, SQIVND (reference sequence). The CDR3 length is 11 residues. Between the trimmed V and J ends, which lost 7 bases and 6 bases, there was a span of 6 bases. CDR3 protein: CASTVAGELFF. The CDR3 coding sequence is TGTGCCAGTACCGTAGCCGGGGAGCTGTTTTTT.

This chain connects TRBV13 to TRBJ2-5; possible D gene TRBD2, 7 bases. The CDR3 is 18 residues long. V lost 0 bases and J 4 bases, leaving 21 bases between the germline ends. The germline V gene has CDR1 PRHDT and CDR2 FYEKMQ (reference sequence). CDR3 coding DNA: TGTGCCAGCAGCTTAGGCCCTAAGGGGGGAGGGCCAGGAGAGACCCAGTACTTC. Its protein is CASSLGPKGGGPGETQYF. Looking up the rest from reference TRBV13 and TRBJ2-5 gives the full variable domain: AAGVIQSPRHLIKEKRETATLKCYPIPRHDTVYWYQQGPGQDPQFLISFYEKMQSDKGSIPDRFSAQQFSDYHSELNMSSLELGDSALYFCASSLGPKGGGPGETQYFGPGTRLLVL.

The rearrangement links TRBV29-1 to TRBJ1-2; 9 bases agree with TRBD1. The germline V gene encodes CDR1 SQVTM and CDR2 ANQGSEA. The CDR3 has 14 residues. V trimming: 3 bases; J trimming: 3 bases; junction bases outside the gene matches: 5. CDR3 sequence reads: CSVDEGQGYYGYTF. The CDR3 nucleotides read TGCAGCGTTGACGAGGGACAGGGCTACTATGGCTACACCTTC.

The rearrangement joins TRBV11-2 to TRBJ2-7; D tentatively reads TRBD1 or TRBD2 (6 bases each). V was trimmed by 1 base and J by 2 bases, leaving 9 bases between them. CDR3 size: 14 residues. Germline assignment: CDR1 SGHAT and CDR2 FQNNGV. CDR3 sequence (DNA): TGTGCCAGCAGCTTAGGGGGGGACACCTACGAGCAGTACTTC. Protein product: CASSLGGDTYEQYF.

The V and J genes are TRBV27 and TRBJ1-6; the match to TRBD1 covers 10 bases. Germline assignment: CDR1 MNHEY and CDR2 SMNVEV (reference sequence). J gave up 7 bases and V 7 bases, and 10 bases lay outside the gene matches. This CDR3 contains 16 residues. In nucleotides, the CDR3 is TGTGCCAGCACCCTCGGCCCGGGACAGGGGAATTCACCCCTCCACTTT. Protein: CASTLGPGQGNSPLHF.

About this clone: The same CDR3 is also encoded by other DNA sequences in this sample. This rearrangement joins TRBV9 to TRBJ2-1; D ambiguous. Germline CDR1 SGDLS, CDR2 YYNGEE. V was shortened by 3 bases and J by 6 bases, with 7 bases between the two germline ends. The CDR3 is made up of 12 amino acids. Here the CDR3 reads CASSARLNEQFF. The CDR3 region has the DNA TGTGCCAGCAGCGCTAGACTCAATGAGCAGTTCTTC.

The chain carries TRBV4-1 and TRBJ2-7; TRBD1 is a possible D gene (5 bases). Germline-derived CDR1 and CDR2 are MGHRA and YSYEKL. There are 15 residues in the CDR3. V dropped 0 bases and J dropped 4 bases, with 13 bases sitting between them. DNA of the CDR3: TGCGCCAGCAGCCAAGATCCAGGGTTGGTGTACGAGCAGTACTTC. Translating it yields CASSQDPGLVYEQYF.